This T cell receptor beta chain was obtained from a study of shared clonotypes between healthy human individuals. CDR3 length: 17 amino acids. Germline assignment: CDR1 LGHNA and CDR2 YNFKEQ. Trimming cost V 5 bases and J 4 bases; bases outside gene matches: 14. Sequencing was performed with immunoSEQ multiplex PCR; in TCRdb, only in-frame clones are kept and a portion is missing. This table has about 680,000 clones, around three quarters appearing once. Naive CD4+ cells were CD45RA-selected; the remaining cells were memory. This chain uses TRBV4-2 with TRBJ2-3, with 8 positions matching TRBD2. Sequenced input: memory CD4+ T cells sorted from blood. The sample's subset: CD45RA-negative fraction. This clonotype originated in a woman in her 30s in good health. CDR3 residues: CASSSLTGGGFSDTQYF. CDR3 nucleotides: TGTGCCAGCAGCTCTTTAACCGGGGGGGGCTTTTCAGATACGCAGTATTTT.